The sequence of this T cell receptor (beta chain) was determined in a study of blood T cell repertoires in COVID-19. Looking at the study overall: Sources were T cells, B-cell-depleted T cells, or PBMCs; the material itself was cDNA or gDNA.

V lost 7 bases to trimming and J lost 0 bases; unmatched junction nucleotides: 8. CDR1 and CDR2 (germline): SNHLY, FYNNEI. This CDR3 region has 16 residues. This table comes from immunoSEQ multiplex PCR, and its TCRdb copy is limited to in-frame clones, with some not included. This sample has some 55,000 clones; roughly 90% occur once, and the top ten carry approximately 2.8%. The sample taken for sequencing was peripheral blood. The clonotype originates from a human donor in a cohort sampled during active COVID-19. V is TRBV2 and J is TRBJ2-2, with TRBD2 identical over 7 bases. Here the CDR3 reads CASKGLAVPNTGELFF. For the CDR3, the DNA is TGTGCCAGCAAGGGGCTAGCGGTACCGAACACCGGGGAGCTGTTTTTT.